This TCR beta chain was identified in a study of cytomegalovirus exposure and HLA in healthy donors. Germline lookup yields CDR1 SNHLY and CDR2 FYNNEI. Trimming removed 4 bases from V and 2 bases from J; junction bases left unmatched: 3. The CDR3 is 14 amino acids. A note on this clone: The CDR3 does not close with the conserved phenylalanine or tryptophan, likely indicating a read error.

Researchers ran the PCR with 60 Vbeta and 13 Jbeta primers. Sequencing used immunoSEQ multiplex PCR; TCRdb keeps in-frame clones, though not all of them. The sample has around 130,000 clones. The chain combines TRBV2 with TRBJ2-3; 7 bases are a match to TRBD1. Specimen: PBMCs. This sequence was found in a woman aged 60-70 years in good health and CMV-seronegative. CDR3 sequence (DNA): TGTGCCAGCAGTGTAGACAGGGCCACAGATACGCAGTATCTT. It encodes CASSVDRATDTQYL.